This T cell receptor beta chain comes out of a study of T cells in Graves' hyperthyroidism and ophthalmopathy. Uncontrolled infection, other autoimmune disease, pregnancy or lactation disqualified patients from enrolment. Amplified regions were TCR beta CDR3 sequences from RNA transcripts. The TCR CDR3 was amplified in a first-round RT-PCR using the HTBI primer set. TCRdb re-called the multiplex PCR reads with MiXCR, one entry per CDR3 protein. In the table there are roughly 580,000 distinct CDR3 sequences, approximately 14% of which are singletons. In this sample, this clonotype turned up many times. The CDR3 sequence is 14 residues long. Per germline, CDR1 MNHEY and CDR2 SMNVEV (reference sequence). Between the trimmed V and J ends, which lost 8 bases and 7 bases, there was a span of 17 bases.

This chain uses TRBV27 with TRBJ1-4; D is unresolved. Sequenced input: blood. This receptor was identified in a woman aged 30 to 39 with Graves' hyperthyroidism that later progressed to Graves' ophthalmopathy. The CDR3 spells CASSGNRTGEKLFF. In DNA, the CDR3 is TGTGCCAGCTCGGGTAACCGGACCGGTGAAAAACTGTTTTTT.